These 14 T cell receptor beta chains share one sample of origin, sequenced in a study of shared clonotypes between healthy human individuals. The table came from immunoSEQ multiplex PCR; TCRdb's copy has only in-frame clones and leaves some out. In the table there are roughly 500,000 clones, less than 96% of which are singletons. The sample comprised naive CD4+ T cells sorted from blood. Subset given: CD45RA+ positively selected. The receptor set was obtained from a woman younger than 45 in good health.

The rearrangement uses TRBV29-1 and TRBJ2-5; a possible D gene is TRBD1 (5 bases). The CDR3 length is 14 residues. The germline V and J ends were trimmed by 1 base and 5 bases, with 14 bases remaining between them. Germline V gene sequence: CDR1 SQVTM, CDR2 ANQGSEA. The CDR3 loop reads CSVEAGPERETQYF. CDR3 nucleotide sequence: TGCAGCGTTGAAGCAGGGCCAGAGAGGGAGACCCAGTACTTC. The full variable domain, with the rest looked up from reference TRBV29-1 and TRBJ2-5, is SAVISQKPSRDICQRGTSLTIQCQVDSQVTMMFWYRQQPGQSLTLIATANQGSEATYESGFVIDKFPISRPNLTFSTLTVSNMSPEDSSIYLCSVEAGPERETQYFGPGTRLLVL.

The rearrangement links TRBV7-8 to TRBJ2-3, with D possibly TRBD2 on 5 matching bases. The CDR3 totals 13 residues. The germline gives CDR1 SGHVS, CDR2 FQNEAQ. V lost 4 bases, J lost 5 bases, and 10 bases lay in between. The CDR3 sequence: CASSYTGLDTQYF. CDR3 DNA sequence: TGTGCCAGCAGCTACACTGGACTAGATACGCAGTATTTT.

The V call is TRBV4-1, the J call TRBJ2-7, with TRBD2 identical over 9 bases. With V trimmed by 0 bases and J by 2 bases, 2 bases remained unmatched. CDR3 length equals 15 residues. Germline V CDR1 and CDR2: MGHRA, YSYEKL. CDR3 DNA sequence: TGCGCCAGCAGCCAAGACCGCGGGAGGGCCTACGAGCAGTACTTC. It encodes CASSQDRGRAYEQYF.

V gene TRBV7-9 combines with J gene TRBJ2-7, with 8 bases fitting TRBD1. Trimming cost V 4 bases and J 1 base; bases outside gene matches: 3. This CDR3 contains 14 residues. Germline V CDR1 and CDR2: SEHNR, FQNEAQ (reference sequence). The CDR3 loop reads CASSSGGSSYEQYF. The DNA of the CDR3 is TGTGCCAGCAGCTCAGGGGGCAGTTCCTACGAGCAGTACTTC.

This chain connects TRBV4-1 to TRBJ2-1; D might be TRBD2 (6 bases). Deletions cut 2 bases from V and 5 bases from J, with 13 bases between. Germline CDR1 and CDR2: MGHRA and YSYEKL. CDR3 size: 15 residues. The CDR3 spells CASSQPFAGNNEQFF. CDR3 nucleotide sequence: TGCGCCAGCAGCCAACCCTTCGCGGGAAACAATGAGCAGTTCTTC.

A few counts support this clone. CDR3 protein: CAWSVDSNQPQHF. The CDR3 DNA sequence: TGTGCCTGGAGTGTGGATAGCAATCAGCCCCAGCATTTT. This sequence joins TRBV30 and TRBJ1-5; D unresolved. Trimming stripped 0 bases from V and 0 bases from J, with 3 bases between. The CDR3 is 13 amino acids. CDR1 GTSNPN and CDR2 SVGIG come from the germline V gene (reference sequence).

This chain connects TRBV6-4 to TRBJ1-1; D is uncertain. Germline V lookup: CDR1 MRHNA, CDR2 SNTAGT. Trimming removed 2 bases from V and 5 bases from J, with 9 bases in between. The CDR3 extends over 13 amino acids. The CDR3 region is CASSDPDNTEAFF. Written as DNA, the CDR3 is TGTGCCAGCAGTGACCCAGATAATACTGAAGCTTTCTTT.

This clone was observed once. The CDR3 coding sequence is TGTGCCAGCAGTTCATCAGGGACAGGGGACAATCAGCCCCAGCATTTT. Protein sequence: CASSSSGTGDNQPQHF. The rearrangement joins TRBV28 to TRBJ1-5, with TRBD1 matching 10 bases. The V gene's germline CDR1 is MDHEN and CDR2 SYDVKM. V shed 4 bases and J 3 bases; nucleotides not matched to a gene: 6. The CDR3 runs to 16 residues.

The CDR3 reads CASSPLQGDSGNTIYF. The DNA of the CDR3 is TGTGCCAGCTCACCGTTACAGGGGGATTCCGGAAACACCATATATTTT. The rearrangement links TRBV18 to TRBJ1-3; TRBD1 matches 8 bases. The CDR3 length is 16 residues. The V gene end was trimmed by 3 bases and the J gene end by 4 bases; junction bases not matched to a gene: 8. Germline assignment: CDR1 KGHSH and CDR2 LQKENI.

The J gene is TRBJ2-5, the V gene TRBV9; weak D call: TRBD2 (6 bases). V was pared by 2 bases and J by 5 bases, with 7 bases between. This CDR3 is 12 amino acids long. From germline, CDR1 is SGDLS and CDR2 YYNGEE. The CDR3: CASSVSGETQYF. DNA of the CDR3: TGTGCCAGCAGCGTTAGCGGTGAGACCCAGTACTTC.

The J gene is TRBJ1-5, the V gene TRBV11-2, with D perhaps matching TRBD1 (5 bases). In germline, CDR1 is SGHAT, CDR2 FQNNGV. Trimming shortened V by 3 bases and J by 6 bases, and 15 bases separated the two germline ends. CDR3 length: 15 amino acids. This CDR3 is CASSLGPEDGQPQHF. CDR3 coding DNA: TGTGCCAGCAGCTTGGGGCCGGAAGACGGTCAGCCCCAGCATTTT.

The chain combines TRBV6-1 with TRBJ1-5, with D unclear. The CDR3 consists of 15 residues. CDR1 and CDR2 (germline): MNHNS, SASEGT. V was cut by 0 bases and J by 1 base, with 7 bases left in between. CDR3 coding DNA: TGTGCCAGCAGTGAAGCGTACCTGAGCAATCAGCCCCAGCATTTT. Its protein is CASSEAYLSNQPQHF.

The CDR3 DNA reads TGTGCCAGCGCGGCCCGGGCGGCTGGGATGGTTAATGAGCAGTTCTTC. This encodes CASAARAAGMVNEQFF. The chain is built from TRBV7-9 and TRBJ2-1; D gene uncertain. Per the germline V gene, CDR1 is SEHNR and CDR2 is FQNEAQ (reference sequence). Deletions cut 8 bases from V and 7 bases from J, with 24 bases between. The CDR3 extends over 16 amino acids.

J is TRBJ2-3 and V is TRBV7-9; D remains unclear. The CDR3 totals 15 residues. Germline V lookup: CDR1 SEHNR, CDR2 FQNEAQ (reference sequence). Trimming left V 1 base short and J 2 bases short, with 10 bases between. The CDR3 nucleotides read TGTGCCAGCAGCTTAGATCCGGCCTACACAGATACGCAGTATTTT. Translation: CASSLDPAYTDTQYF.